The following is a T cell receptor (beta chain) sequence with its context. Method: immunoSEQ multiplex PCR; TCRdb's copy keeps in-frame clones and lacks some. Found here are around 310,000 clones, under 90% of them singletons; the top ten hold approximately 5.8%. Germline values: CDR1 SEHNR, CDR2 FQNEAQ (reference sequence). V was pared by 0 bases and J by 6 bases, with 6 bases between. The CDR3 runs to 13 residues. The data were obtained in a study of Ad26.COV2.S vaccination and SARS-CoV-2 variants. Study at large: A COV1001 Ad26.COV2.S trial-arm participant provided the sample.

Treatment here: around 19 received Ad26.COV2.S at low or high dose, single or two shots; five or six received placebo; per-sample allocation not given. Samples came from day 63 after the first vaccine or placebo injection. Spike of the Wuhan-strain SARS-CoV-2 was expressed by an Ad26 vector, which formed the vaccine. This clonotype was obtained from a person aged 18-60 years who received the Ad26.COV2.S COVID-19 vaccine or a placebo. This chain connects TRBV7-9 to TRBJ2-1; D gene ambiguous. Source: peripheral blood, taken in a trial of Ad26.COV2.S vaccine versus placebo. Here the CDR3 reads CASSLAGSNEQFF. CDR3 bases: TGTGCCAGCAGCTTAGCGGGCAGCAATGAGCAGTTCTTC.